The next 21 T cell receptor beta chains were all read from a single sample in a study of cytomegalovirus exposure and HLA in healthy donors. Both 60 Vbeta primers and 13 Jbeta primers went into the PCR. Method: immunoSEQ multiplex PCR; TCRdb's copy keeps in-frame clones and lacks some. Among 110,000 to 150,000 clones listed, roughly 70% were seen once. Sequencing used PBMCs. These receptors were taken from a woman in her sixties in good health and CMV-seropositive.

As DNA, the CDR3 is TGTGCCAGCGAAAAAACATTAGAAGGGCTAGCGGCCTACAATGAGCAGTTCTTC. Its translation: CASEKTLEGLAAYNEQFF. The V gene is TRBV28, the J gene TRBJ2-1; TRBD2 aligns across 7 bases. V shed 8 bases and J 2 bases; nucleotides not matched to a gene: 18. The length of the CDR3 is 18 residues. Germline V gene data show CDR1 as MDHEN and CDR2 as SYDVKM.

The rearrangement links TRBV7-3 to TRBJ2-6, with D unclear. V dropped 4 bases and J dropped 0 bases, with 4 bases sitting between them. CDR1 and CDR2 (germline): SGHTA, FQGTGA. The CDR3 consists of 14 residues. The CDR3 loop reads CASSSYSGANVLTF. Here the CDR3 DNA reads TGTGCCAGCAGCTCTTACTCTGGGGCCAACGTCCTGACTTTC.

This rearrangement joins TRBV28 to TRBJ1-4, with D uncertain. CDR3 length equals 11 residues. Germline V gene lookup returns CDR1 MDHEN and CDR2 SYDVKM. The CDR3 region is CASRFGEKLFF. CDR3 sequence (DNA): TGTGCGTCTCGGTTCGGGGAAAAACTGTTTTTT.

This chain connects TRBV19 to TRBJ2-1; TRBD2 agrees at 7 bases. The germline V gene encodes CDR1 LNHDA and CDR2 SQIVND (reference sequence). After removal of 3 bases from V and 0 bases from J, the junction contained 2 bases not matched to a gene. CDR3 length equals 15 residues. CDR3: CASSMRGSSYNEQFF. As DNA, the CDR3 is TGTGCCAGTAGTATGCGGGGGAGCTCCTACAATGAGCAGTTCTTC.

This clone was counted a few times. Being one base from a much bigger clone, this may be a read error. This rearrangement joins TRBV7-9 to TRBJ2-2; TRBD2 matches at 8 bases. Germline V gene lookup returns CDR1 SEHNR and CDR2 FQNEAQ (reference sequence). The CDR3 runs to 18 residues. The DNA for the CDR3 is TGTTCCAGCAGCTTACCCCAGGGAAGCGGGAGTAACACCGGGGAGCTGTTTTTT. Translating gives CSSSLPQGSGSNTGELFF.

The V call is TRBV5-5, the J call TRBJ1-4, with no clear D. CDR3 length: 16 amino acids. The germline V gene encodes CDR1 SGHKS and CDR2 YYEKEE (reference sequence). V lost 4 bases and J lost 0, with 13 bases in between. CDR3 in amino acids: CASSMRTDATNEKLFF. The CDR3 DNA sequence: TGTGCCAGCAGCATGAGAACAGATGCAACTAATGAAAAACTGTTTTTT.

J is TRBJ1-1 and V is TRBV27; D is perhaps TRBD1 (5 bases). The CDR3 consists of 15 residues. CDR1 and CDR2 (germline): MNHEY, SMNVEV (reference sequence). V lost 5 bases and J lost 1, with 14 bases in between. The chain's CDR3 is CASSTYQGRNTEAFF. Here the CDR3 DNA reads TGTGCCAGCAGTACATATCAGGGAAGGAACACTGAAGCTTTCTTT.

A note on this clone: The junction does not match germline at one end; this may be a read error. The CDR3 nucleotides read TGTGCCAGTAGTGTAGAGGTTCGAGGTTACGAGCAGTACTTC. Protein sequence: CASSVEVRGYEQYF. The J gene is TRBJ2-7, the V gene TRBV19; D is unclear. CDR1 is LNHDA and CDR2 is SQIVND in the germline V gene (reference sequence). The CDR3 totals 14 residues.

The chain links TRBV19 to TRBJ1-1, with TRBD1 identical over 7 bases. V was pared by 6 bases and J by 4 bases, with 8 bases of the junction left unmatched. The CDR3 length is 14 residues. The germline gives CDR1 LNHDA, CDR2 SQIVND (reference sequence). The DNA of the CDR3 is TGTGCCAGTAGCCCGGGACAGTGGAGCACTGAAGCTTTCTTT. It yields the protein CASSPGQWSTEAFF.

The CDR3: CAGSLGQSNQPQHF. As DNA, the CDR3 is TGTGCCGGATCTTTAGGACAGAGCAATCAGCCCCAGCATTTT. The chain joins TRBV6-1 to TRBJ1-5; D perhaps matches TRBD1 (6 bases). The CDR3 extends over 14 amino acids. Trimming shortened V by 11 bases and J by 1 base, and 15 bases separated the two germline ends. The germline gives CDR1 MNHNS, CDR2 SASEGT.

This clone has a handful of counts. V usage is TRBV7-2 and J usage is TRBJ1-1; TRBD1 aligns across 7 bases. Germline V lookup: CDR1 SGHTA, CDR2 FQGNSA. The V gene end was trimmed by 5 bases and the J gene end by 6 bases; junction bases not matched to a gene: 3. CDR3 length: 12 residues. The CDR3 bases are TGTGCCAGCAGCCTAGACAGGGCTGAAGCTTTCTTT. It codes for CASSLDRAEAFF.

The chain employs TRBV19 and TRBJ2-1; TRBD2 matches at 11 bases. CDR1 and CDR2 (germline): LNHDA, SQIVND (reference sequence). Trimming at V came to 7 bases and at J to 8 bases, leaving 10 bases not matched to a gene. This CDR3 is built from 15 residues. The CDR3 DNA follows: TGTGCCAGTACCTCAGTAGCGGGAGGGAGCGATGAGCAGTTCTTC. Translated, it gives CASTSVAGGSDEQFF.

The chain couples TRBV9 to TRBJ2-1, with a weak D call TRBD2 (5 bases). Germline V gives CDR1 SGDLS, CDR2 YYNGEE. CDR3 length equals 15 residues. V lost 0 bases to trimming and J lost 3 bases, with 10 bases between them. The CDR3 region is CASSVGEGYYNEQFF. CDR3 DNA: TGTGCCAGCAGCGTAGGTGAGGGTTACTACAATGAGCAGTTCTTC.

The rearrangement links TRBV25-1 to TRBJ1-3; D call uncertain. Trimming took 5 bases from V and 0 from J, leaving 11 bases between them. The CDR3 consists of 15 residues. Germline CDR1 reads MGHDK; CDR2 reads SYGVNS. The CDR3 loop is CASSRGTPSGNTIYF. CDR3 bases: TGTGCCAGCAGTCGGGGTACACCCTCTGGAAACACCATATATTTT.

The sample holds one count of this clone. J is TRBJ1-5 and V is TRBV6-6; 8 bases fit TRBD1. J gave up 4 bases and V 5 bases, and 10 bases lay outside the gene matches. Germline CDR1 MNHNY, CDR2 SVGAGI (reference sequence). The CDR3 runs to 16 residues. The DNA for the CDR3 is TGTGCCAGCAGTCCGCCGGGGACAGGTCAGAATCAGCCCCAGCATTTT. This translates into CASSPPGTGQNQPQHF.

The CDR3 coding sequence is TGTGCCAGCGGAGGACTAGAGAAGAACACCGGGGAGCTGTTTTTT. It codes for CASGGLEKNTGELFF. This chain links TRBV25-1 with TRBJ2-2; 7 bases match TRBD2. CDR3 length: 15 amino acids. With V trimmed by 8 bases and J by 1 base, 7 bases remained unmatched. CDR1 is MGHDK, CDR2 SYGVNS, per germline.

The chain employs TRBV5-6 and TRBJ1-3; D not certain. V lost 0 bases, J lost 4 bases, and 17 bases lay in between. CDR3 size: 17 residues. CDR1 SGHDT and CDR2 YYEEEE come from the germline V gene. DNA for the CDR3: TGTGCCAGCAGCTTGGCTCTACTATCACGCTCCGGAAACACCATATATTTT. As protein: CASSLALLSRSGNTIYF.

V gene TRBV28 combines with J gene TRBJ2-2; TRBD2 agrees at 11 bases. Trimming took 7 bases from V and 7 from J; bases not matched to a gene: 8. The CDR3 is 15 residues long. The germline V gene encodes CDR1 MDHEN and CDR2 SYDVKM. CDR3 sequence: CASIMTSGTVGELFF. The CDR3 DNA follows: TGTGCCAGCATAATGACTAGCGGGACGGTCGGGGAGCTGTTTTTT.

With regard to this clone: Sequence at one end of the junction differs from germline and may be a read error. The chain carries TRBV28 and TRBJ2-2, with D possibly TRBD1 on 5 matching bases. CDR1 and CDR2 (germline): MDHEN, SYDVKM. The CDR3 covers 11 residues. The DNA of the CDR3 is TGTGTCAGCGCAGGGTGGGGGGAGCTGTTTTTT. Its translation is CVSAGWGELFF.

The chain has TRBV5-1 and TRBJ1-2, with 12 nucleotides matching TRBD1. Looked up from germline, CDR1 is SGHRS and CDR2 is YFSETQ. V shed 5 bases and J 8 bases; nucleotides not matched to a gene: 10. The CDR3 is 15 amino acids. The DNA of the CDR3 is TGCGCCAGCAGAGGACAGGGACAGGGGGCGTTGGGCTACACCTTC. Its translation is CASRGQGQGALGYTF.

The genes are TRBV7-9 and TRBJ1-1; 7 positions agree with TRBD1. Germline lookup yields CDR1 SEHNR and CDR2 FQNEAQ (reference sequence). V lost 0 bases to trimming and J lost 5 bases; unmatched junction nucleotides: 6. This CDR3 spans 15 amino acids. The CDR3 nucleotides read TGTGCCAGCAGCTTAGCGACAGGGATTAGTACTGAAGCTTTCTTT. It specifies CASSLATGISTEAFF.